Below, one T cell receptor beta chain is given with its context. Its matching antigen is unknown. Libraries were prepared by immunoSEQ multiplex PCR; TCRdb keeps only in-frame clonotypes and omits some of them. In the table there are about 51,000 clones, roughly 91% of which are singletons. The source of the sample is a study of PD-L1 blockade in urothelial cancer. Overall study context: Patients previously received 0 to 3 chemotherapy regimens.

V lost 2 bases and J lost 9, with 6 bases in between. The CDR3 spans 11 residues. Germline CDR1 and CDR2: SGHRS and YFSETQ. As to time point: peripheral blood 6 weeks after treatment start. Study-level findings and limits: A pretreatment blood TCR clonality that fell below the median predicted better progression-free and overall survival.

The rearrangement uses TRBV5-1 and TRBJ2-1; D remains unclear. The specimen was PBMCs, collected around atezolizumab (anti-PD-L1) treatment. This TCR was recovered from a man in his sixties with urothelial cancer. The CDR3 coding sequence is TGCGCCAGCAGCTTAGAGGTTGAGCAGTTCTTC. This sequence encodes CASSLEVEQFF.